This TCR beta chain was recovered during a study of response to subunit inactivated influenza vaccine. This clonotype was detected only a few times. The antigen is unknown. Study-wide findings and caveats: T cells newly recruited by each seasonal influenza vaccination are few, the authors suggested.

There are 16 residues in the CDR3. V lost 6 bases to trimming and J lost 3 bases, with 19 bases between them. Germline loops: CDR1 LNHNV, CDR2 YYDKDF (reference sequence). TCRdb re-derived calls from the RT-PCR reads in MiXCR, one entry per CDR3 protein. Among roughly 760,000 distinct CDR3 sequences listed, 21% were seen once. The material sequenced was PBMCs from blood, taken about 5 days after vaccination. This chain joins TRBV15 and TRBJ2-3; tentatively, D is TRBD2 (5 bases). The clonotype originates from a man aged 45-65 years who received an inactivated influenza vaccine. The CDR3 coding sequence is TGTGCCACCAGGGTAGCCGGGGTCGCGCGGACAGATACGCAGTATTTT. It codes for CATRVAGVARTDTQYF.